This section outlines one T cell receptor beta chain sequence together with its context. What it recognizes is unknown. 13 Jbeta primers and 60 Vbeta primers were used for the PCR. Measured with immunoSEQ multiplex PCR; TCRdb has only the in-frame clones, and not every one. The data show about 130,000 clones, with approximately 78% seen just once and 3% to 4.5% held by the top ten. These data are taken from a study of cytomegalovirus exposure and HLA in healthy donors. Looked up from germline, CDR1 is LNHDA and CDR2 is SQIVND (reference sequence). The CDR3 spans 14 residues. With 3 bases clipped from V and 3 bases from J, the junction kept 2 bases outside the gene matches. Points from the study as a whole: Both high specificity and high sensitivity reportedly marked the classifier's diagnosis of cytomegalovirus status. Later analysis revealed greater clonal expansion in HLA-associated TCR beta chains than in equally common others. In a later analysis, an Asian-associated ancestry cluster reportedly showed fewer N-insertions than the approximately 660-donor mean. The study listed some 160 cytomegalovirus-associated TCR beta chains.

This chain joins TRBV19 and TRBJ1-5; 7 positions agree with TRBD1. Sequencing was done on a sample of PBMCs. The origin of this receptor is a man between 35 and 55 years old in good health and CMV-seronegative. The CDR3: CASSITGANQPQHF. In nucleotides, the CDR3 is TGTGCCAGTAGTATTACAGGGGCCAATCAGCCCCAGCATTTT.